This is a list of T cell receptor beta chains from one sample in a study of blood T cell repertoires in COVID-19. The repertoire was sequenced with immunoSEQ multiplex PCR; TCRdb's copy has only in-frame clones and lacks some. Here the sample spans around 500,000 clones, 80% to 90% being singletons. The sequencing sample was made of PBMCs or T cells enriched from blood (not recorded which). These receptors all come from a woman aged 55-70 years who had recovered from COVID-19. Both conserved end residues are part of each CDR3. Each record gives: J gene, V gene, CDR3 protein.

>TRBJ1-2|TRBV10-3
CAIRRSSSGDGYTF
>TRBJ1-3|TRBV6-1
CASSESPSSGNTIYF
>TRBJ1-2|TRBV6-6
CASSWWERDYGYTF
>TRBJ2-3|TRBV29-1
CSVFPTGDTQYF
>TRBJ1-4|TRBV5-6
CASSLAGQANEKLFF
>TRBJ1-1|TRBV10-1
CASSDRGDAEAFF
>TRBJ2-1|TRBV18
CASSRQGNEQFF
>TRBJ2-2|TRBV5-5
CASSNTQGGELFF
>TRBJ1-5|TRBV9
CASSVGQDYQPQHF
>TRBJ1-6|TRBV6-1
CASSERSWNSPLHF
>TRBJ2-2|TRBV3-1/TRBV3-2
CASELRQGNTGELFF
>TRBJ1-2|TRBV27
CASSFGDGQGPYGYTF
>TRBJ2-7|TRBV27
CASSLDRGVSYEQYF
>TRBJ1-5|TRBV25-1
CASDGVPTGNDQPQHF
>TRBJ2-1|TRBV5-1
CASSVTSGGWNEQFF
>TRBJ2-2|TRBV24-1
CATSDIGTGRAGELFF
>TRBJ2-3|TRBV7-2
CASSFGGGSTDTQYF
>TRBJ2-3|TRBV2
CASSEAREARPDTQYF
>TRBJ2-2|TRBV6-5
CASSKGPGTGELFF
>TRBJ1-3|TRBV11-2
CASSRTAGNTIYF
>TRBJ1-6|TRBV5-8
CASRQGYNSPLHF
>TRBJ2-3|TRBV4-1
CASSPPGLATDTQYF
>TRBJ2-3|TRBV19
CASSRGGGRTDTQYF
>TRBJ1-5|TRBV29-1
CSVQKDSSEGPQHF
>TRBJ2-7|TRBV19
CASTGGTGSARKIYEQYF
>TRBJ1-2|TRBV25-1
CASSEPRGRTF
>TRBJ1-6|TRBV27
CASRGQINSPLHF
>TRBJ1-5|TRBV10-3
CAISSQGVSQPQHF
>TRBJ2-5|TRBV9
CASAKAGQVQETQYF
>TRBJ2-5|TRBV2
CASKRDQETQYF
>TRBJ2-5|TRBV27
CASSLWGTSGSLQETQYF
>TRBJ1-1|TRBV7-2
CASSLVVIGGTEAFF
>TRBJ1-3|TRBV5-4
CASSLGAESGNTIYF
>TRBJ2-3|TRBV5-1
CASSSWTSGGRYEQYF
>TRBJ2-1|TRBV2
CASRSAGLSNEQFF
>TRBJ2-7|TRBV5-1
CASSLSGDSYEQYF
>TRBJ2-7|TRBV7-2
CASSFSGAGGNEQYF